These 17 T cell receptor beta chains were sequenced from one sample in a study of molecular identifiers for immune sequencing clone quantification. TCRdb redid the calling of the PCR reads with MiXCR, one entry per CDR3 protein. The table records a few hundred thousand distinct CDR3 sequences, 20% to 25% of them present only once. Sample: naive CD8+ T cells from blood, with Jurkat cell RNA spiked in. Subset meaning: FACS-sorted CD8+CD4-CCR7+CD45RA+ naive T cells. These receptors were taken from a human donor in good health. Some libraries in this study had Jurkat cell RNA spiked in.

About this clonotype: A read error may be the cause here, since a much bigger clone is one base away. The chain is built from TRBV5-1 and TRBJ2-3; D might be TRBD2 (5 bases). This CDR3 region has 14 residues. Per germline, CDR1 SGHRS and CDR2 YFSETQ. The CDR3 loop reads CASCLEASTDTQYF. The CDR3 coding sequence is TGCGCCAGCTGCTTGGAGGCCAGCACAGATACGCAGTATTTT. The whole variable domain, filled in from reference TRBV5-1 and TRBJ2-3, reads KAGVTQTPRYLIKTRGQQVTLSCSPISGHRSVSWYQQTPGQGLQFLFEYFSETQRNKGNFPGRFSGRQFSNSRSEMNVSTLELGDSALYLCASCLEASTDTQYFGPGTRLTVL.

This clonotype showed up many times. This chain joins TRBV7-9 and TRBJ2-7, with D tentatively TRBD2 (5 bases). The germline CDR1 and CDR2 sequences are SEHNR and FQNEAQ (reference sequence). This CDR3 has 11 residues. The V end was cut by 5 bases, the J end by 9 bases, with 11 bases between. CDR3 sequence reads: CASSPDSMQYF. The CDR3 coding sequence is TGTGCCAGCAGCCCGGACTCGATGCAGTACTTC.

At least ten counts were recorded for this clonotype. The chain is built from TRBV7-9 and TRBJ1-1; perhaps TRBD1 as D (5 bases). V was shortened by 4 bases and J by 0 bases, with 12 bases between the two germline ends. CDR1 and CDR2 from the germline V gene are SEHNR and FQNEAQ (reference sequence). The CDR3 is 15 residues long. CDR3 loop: CASSSPKTVNTEAFF. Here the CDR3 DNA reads TGTGCCAGCAGCTCCCCCAAGACAGTGAACACTGAAGCTTTCTTT.

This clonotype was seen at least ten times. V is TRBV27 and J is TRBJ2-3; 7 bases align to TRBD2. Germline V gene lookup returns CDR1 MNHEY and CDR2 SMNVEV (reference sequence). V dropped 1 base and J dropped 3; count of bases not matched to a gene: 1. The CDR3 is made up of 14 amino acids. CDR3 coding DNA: TGTGCCAGCAGTTTATTGCGGGAGACAGATACGCAGTATTTT. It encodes CASSLLRETDTQYF.

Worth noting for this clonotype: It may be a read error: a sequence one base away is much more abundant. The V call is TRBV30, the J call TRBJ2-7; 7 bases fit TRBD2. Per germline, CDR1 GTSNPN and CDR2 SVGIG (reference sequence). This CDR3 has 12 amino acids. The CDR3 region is CVWSMSGGEQYF. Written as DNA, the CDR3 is TGTGTCTGGAGTATGTCGGGGGGCGAGCAGTACTTC. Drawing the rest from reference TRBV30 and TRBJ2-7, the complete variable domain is SQTIHQWPATLVQPVGSPLSLECTVEGTSNPNLYWYRQAAGRGLQLLFYSVGIGQISSEVPQNLSASRPQDRQFILSSKKLLLSDSGFYLCVWSMSGGEQYFGPGTRLTVT.

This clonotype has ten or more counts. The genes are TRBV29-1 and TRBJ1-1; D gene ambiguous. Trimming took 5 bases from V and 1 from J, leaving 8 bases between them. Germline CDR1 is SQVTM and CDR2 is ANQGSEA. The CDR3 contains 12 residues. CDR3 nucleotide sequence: TGCAGCGTTATCCCAGAGAACACTGAAGCTTTCTTT. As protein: CSVIPENTEAFF.

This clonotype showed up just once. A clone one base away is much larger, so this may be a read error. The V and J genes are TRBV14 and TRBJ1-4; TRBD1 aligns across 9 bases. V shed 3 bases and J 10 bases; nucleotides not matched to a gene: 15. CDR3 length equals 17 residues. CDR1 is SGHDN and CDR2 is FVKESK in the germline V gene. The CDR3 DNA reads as TGTGCCAGCAGCCAGTACATCTGGACAGGGGCGACGGGAAAACTGTTTTTT. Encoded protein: CASSQYIWTGATGKLFF.

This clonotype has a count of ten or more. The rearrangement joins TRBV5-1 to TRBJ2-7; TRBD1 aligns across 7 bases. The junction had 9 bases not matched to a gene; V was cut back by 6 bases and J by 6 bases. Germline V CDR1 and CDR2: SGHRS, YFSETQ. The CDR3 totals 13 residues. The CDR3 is CASTGQLKAEQYF. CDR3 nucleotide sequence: TGCGCCAGCACGGGACAGCTTAAGGCCGAGCAGTACTTC.

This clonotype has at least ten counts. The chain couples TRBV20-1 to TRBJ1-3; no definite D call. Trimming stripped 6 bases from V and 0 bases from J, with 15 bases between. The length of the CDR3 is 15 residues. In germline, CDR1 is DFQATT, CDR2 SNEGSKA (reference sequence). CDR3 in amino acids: CSATYVQNSGNTIYF. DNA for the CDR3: TGCAGTGCCACCTATGTACAGAACTCTGGAAACACCATATATTTT.

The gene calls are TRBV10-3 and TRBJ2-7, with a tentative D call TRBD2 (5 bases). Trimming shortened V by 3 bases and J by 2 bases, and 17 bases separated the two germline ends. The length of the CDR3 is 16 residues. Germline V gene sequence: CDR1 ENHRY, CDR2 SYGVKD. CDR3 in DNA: TGTGCCATCAGTGATCCCGACGGAGGTGACCCCTACGAGCAGTACTTC. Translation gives CAISDPDGGDPYEQYF.

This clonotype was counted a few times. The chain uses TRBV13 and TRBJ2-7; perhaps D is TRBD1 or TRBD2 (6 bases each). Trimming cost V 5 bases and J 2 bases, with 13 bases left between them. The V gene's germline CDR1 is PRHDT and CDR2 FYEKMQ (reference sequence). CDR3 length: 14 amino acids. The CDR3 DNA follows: TGTGCCAGCAGCCCCGGGGGCTACGCCTACGAGCAGTACTTC. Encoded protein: CASSPGGYAYEQYF.

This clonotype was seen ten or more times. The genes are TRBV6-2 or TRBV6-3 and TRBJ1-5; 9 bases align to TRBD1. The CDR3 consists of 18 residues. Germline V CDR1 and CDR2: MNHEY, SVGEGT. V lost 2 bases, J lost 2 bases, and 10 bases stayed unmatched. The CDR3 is CASSYKNGTGYGNQPQHF. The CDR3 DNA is TGTGCCAGCAGTTACAAGAACGGGACAGGGTACGGCAATCAGCCCCAGCATTTT.

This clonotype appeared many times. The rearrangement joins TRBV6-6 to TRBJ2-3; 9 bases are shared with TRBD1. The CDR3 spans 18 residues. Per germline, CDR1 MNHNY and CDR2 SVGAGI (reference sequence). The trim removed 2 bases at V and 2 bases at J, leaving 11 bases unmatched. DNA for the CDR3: TGTGCCAGCAGTTACCCCACCCGGGACAGGGAATACACAGATACGCAGTATTTT. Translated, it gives CASSYPTRDREYTDTQYF.

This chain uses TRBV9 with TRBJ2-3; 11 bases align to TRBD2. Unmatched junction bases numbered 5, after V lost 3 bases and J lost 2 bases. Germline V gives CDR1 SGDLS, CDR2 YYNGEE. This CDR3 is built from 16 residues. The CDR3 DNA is TGTGCCAGCAGCGAACTAGCGGGGGCCTACACAGATACGCAGTATTTT. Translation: CASSELAGAYTDTQYF.

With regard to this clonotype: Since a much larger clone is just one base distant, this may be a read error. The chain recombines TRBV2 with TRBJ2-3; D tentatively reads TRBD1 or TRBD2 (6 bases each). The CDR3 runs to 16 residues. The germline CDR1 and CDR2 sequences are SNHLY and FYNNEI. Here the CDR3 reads CVSSEAWGANTDTQYF. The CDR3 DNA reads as TGTGTCAGCAGTGAAGCATGGGGGGCGAACACAGATACGCAGTATTTT.

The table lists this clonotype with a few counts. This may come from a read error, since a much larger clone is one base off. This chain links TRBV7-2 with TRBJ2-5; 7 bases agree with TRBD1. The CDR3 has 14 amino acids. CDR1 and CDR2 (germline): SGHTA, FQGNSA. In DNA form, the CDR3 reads TGTGCCAGCGGCTTACAGGGGTCTCAAGAGACCCAGTACTTC. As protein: CASGLQGSQETQYF.

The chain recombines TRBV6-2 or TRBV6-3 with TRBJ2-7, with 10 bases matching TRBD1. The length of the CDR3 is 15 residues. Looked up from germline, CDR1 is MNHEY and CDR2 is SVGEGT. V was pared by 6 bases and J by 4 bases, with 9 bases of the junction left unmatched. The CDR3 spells CASRHAGQGVYEQYF. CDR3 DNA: TGTGCCAGCAGACACGCAGGACAGGGGGTTTACGAGCAGTACTTC.